The rows below give T cell receptor beta chains drawn from one sample of a study of blood T cells in healthy people across ages. TCRdb ran MiXCR on the 5' RACE reads and lists one entry per CDR3 protein. The data show roughly 410,000 distinct CDR3 sequences, roughly half seen once. Sequencing was performed on blood. These receptors were obtained from a man aged 55 to 69 in good health. Each CDR3 is given with its conserved first and last residue. D genes are given only for firm matches. A clone size is listed for some rows: how often the clone was seen (once, few, many), or a class if it is expanded.

j_gene,v_gene,d_gene,abundance,CDR3nt,CDR3aa
TRBJ2-5,TRBV20-1,.,.,TGCAGTGCTAGGCGTCCGGCCTTGGAGACCCAGTACTTC,CSARRPALETQYF
TRBJ2-7,TRBV18,.,.,TGTGCCAGCTCACCTCAGGGTGGAGGCCTCTACGAGCAGTACTTC,CASSPQGGGLYEQYF
TRBJ2-5,TRBV7-2,.,.,TGTGCCAGCAGCTCCCTCGGTGCGGAGACCCAGTACTTC,CASSSLGAETQYF
TRBJ2-7,TRBV28,TRBD1,.,TGTGCCAGCAGTTTTCTACCCGGGACAGCCTCATACGAGCAGTACTTC,CASSFLPGTASYEQYF
TRBJ2-7,TRBV7-2,TRBD2,many,TGTGCCAGCAGCCTCATTGGGGGGGGGGAGCAGTACTTC,CASSLIGGGEQYF
TRBJ1-5,TRBV12-3/TRBV12-4,TRBD1,.,TGTGCCAGCAGTAGGACAGGGATCGGTTATCAGCCCCAGCATTTT,CASSRTGIGYQPQHF
TRBJ2-5,TRBV6-1,TRBD1,.,TGTGCCAGCAGAGCCGGGACAGGGGTTTTTGGAGTAGGGGAGACCCAGTACTTC,CASRAGTGVFGVGETQYF
TRBJ2-1,TRBV11-1,.,few,TGTGCCAGCAGCGGCGAGCTACACAATGAGCAGTTCTTC,CASSGELHNEQFF
TRBJ2-3,TRBV10-3,TRBD1,.,TGTGCCATCAGTGATCCATGGGGACAGAAAACAGATACGCAGTATTTT,CAISDPWGQKTDTQYF
TRBJ2-3,TRBV12-3/TRBV12-4,TRBD2,.,TGTGCCAGCAGTTCGGGGACTAGCGGGGGGGGAGATACGCAGTATTTT,CASSSGTSGGGDTQYF
TRBJ1-1,TRBV20-1,TRBD1,.,TGCAGTGCCCAAAGGACAGGGCCAAACGCTGAAGCTTTCTTT,CSAQRTGPNAEAFF
TRBJ1-6,TRBV20-1,.,.,TGCAGTGCTAGAGGTGAGGTAGAGAATTCACCCCTCCACTTT,CSARGEVENSPLHF